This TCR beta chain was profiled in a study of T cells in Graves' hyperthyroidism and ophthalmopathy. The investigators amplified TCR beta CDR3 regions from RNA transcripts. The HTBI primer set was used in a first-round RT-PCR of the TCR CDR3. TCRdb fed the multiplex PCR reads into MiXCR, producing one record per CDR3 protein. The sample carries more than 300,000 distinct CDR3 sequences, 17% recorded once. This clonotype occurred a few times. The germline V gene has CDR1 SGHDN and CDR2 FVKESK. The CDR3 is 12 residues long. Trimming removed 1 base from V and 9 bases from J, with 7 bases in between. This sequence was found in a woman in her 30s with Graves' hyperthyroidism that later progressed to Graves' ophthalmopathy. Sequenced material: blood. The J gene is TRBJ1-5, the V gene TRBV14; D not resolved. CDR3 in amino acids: CASSQAGWPQHF. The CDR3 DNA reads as TGTGCCAGCAGCCAAGCAGGATGGCCCCAGCATTTT.